This T cell receptor (beta chain) is from a study of blood T cell repertoires in COVID-19. Study context: COVID-19 samples collected from the United States, Italy and Spain covered acute and convalescent phases. T cells, B-cell-depleted T cells, or PBMCs supplied cDNA or gDNA.

Original processing methods: Estimation of nucleated cell counts relied on the amplification of reference gene primers. Assay used: immunoSEQ multiplex PCR; TCRdb lists only in-frame clones, some missing. That table furnishes V, J and clone size, whereas the DNA furnished D and trimming. The sample consists of approximately 200,000 clones, about four fifths of them appearing once. CDR1 is ENHRY, CDR2 SYGVKD, per germline. Trimming removed 4 bases from V and 0 bases from J, with 5 bases in between. The CDR3 has 13 amino acids. The receptor's source is an elderly woman with acute or convalescent COVID-19. Material for sequencing was peripheral blood. The chain has TRBV10-3 and TRBJ2-3; D perhaps matches TRBD2 (5 bases). The CDR3 here is CAISGTSTDTQYF. The CDR3 DNA reads as TGTGCCATCAGTGGGACTAGCACAGATACGCAGTATTTT.